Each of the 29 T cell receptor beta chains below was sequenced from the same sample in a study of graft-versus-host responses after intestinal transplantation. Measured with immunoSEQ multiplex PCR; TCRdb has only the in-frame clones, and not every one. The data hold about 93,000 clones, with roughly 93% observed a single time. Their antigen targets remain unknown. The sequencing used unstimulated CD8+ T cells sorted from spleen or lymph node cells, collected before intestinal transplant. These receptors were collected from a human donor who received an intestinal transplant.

CDR3 in amino acids: CASLTSGNEQFF. The CDR3 DNA reads as TGTGCCAGTCTTACTAGCGGCAATGAGCAGTTCTTC. The V and J genes are TRBV18 and TRBJ2-1, with 8 positions matching TRBD2. Germline V gives CDR1 KGHSH, CDR2 LQKENI. The CDR3 sequence is 12 residues long. J gave up 6 bases and V 9 bases, and 4 bases lay outside the gene matches.

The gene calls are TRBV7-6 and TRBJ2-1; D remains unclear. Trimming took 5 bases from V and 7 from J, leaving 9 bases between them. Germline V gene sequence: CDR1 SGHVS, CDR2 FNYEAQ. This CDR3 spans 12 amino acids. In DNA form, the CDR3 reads TGTGCCAGCAGCCCAATCGGTAATGAGCAGTTCTTC. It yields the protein CASSPIGNEQFF.

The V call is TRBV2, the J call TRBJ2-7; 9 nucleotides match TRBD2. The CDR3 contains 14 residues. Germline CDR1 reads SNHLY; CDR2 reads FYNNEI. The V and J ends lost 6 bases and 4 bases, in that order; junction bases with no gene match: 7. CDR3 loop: CASRLGGGAYEQYF. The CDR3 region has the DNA TGTGCCAGCAGGCTAGGCGGGGGGGCATACGAGCAGTACTTC.

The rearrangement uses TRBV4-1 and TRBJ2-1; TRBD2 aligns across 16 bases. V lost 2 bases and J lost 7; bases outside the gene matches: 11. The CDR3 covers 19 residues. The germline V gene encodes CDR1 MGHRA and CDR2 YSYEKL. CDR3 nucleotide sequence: TGCGCCAGCAGCCAAACCCCCGGGACTAGCGGGGGGGCACGGAATGAGCAGTTCTTC. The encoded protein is CASSQTPGTSGGARNEQFF.

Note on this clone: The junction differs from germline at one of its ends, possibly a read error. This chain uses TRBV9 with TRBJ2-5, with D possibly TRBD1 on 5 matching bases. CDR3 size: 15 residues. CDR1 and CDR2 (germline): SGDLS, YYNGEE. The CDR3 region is CASSVAGRAQDTQYF. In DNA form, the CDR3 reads TGTGCCAGCAGCGTAGCTGGCAGGGCTCAAGATACCCAGTACTTC.

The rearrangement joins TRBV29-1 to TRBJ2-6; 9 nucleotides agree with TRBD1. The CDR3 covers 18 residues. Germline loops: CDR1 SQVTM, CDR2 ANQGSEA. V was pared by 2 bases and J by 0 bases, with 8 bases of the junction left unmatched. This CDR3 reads CSVENRDRAISGANVLTF. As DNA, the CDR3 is TGCAGCGTTGAAAACCGGGACAGGGCCATCTCTGGGGCCAACGTCCTGACTTTC.

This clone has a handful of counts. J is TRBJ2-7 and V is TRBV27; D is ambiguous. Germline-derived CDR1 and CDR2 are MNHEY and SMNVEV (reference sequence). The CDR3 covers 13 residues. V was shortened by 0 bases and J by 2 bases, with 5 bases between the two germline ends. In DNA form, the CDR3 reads TGTGCCAGCAGTTTATCCCTAACCTACGAGCAGTACTTC. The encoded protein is CASSLSLTYEQYF.

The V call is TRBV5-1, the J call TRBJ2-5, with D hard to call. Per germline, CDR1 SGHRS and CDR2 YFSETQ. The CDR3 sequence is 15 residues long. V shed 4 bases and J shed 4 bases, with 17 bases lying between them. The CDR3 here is CASSPARGLLETQYF. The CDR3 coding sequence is TGCGCCAGCAGCCCCGCTCGAGGTTTGTTAGAGACCCAGTACTTC.

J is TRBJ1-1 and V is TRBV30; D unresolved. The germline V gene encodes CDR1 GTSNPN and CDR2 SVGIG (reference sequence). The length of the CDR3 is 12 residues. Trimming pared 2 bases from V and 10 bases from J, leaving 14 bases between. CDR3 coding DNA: TGTGCCTGGAGTCCCCAAACCCGGGGAGCTTTCTTT. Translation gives CAWSPQTRGAFF.

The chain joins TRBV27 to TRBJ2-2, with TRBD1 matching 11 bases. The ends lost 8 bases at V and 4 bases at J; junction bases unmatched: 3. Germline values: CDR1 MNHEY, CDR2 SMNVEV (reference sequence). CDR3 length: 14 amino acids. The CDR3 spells CASGQGAVTGELFF. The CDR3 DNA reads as TGTGCCAGCGGACAGGGGGCGGTCACCGGGGAGCTGTTTTTT.

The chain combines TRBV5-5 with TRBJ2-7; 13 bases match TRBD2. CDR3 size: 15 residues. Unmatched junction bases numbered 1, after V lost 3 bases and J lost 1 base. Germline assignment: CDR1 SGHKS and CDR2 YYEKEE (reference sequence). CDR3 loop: CASSWTSGGSYEQYF. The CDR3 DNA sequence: TGTGCCAGCAGCTGGACTAGCGGGGGATCCTACGAGCAGTACTTC.

The CDR3 nucleotides are TGCAGCGTGAGATCGACCGGGACAGCGATTTACAATGAGCAGTTCTTC. Translated: CSVRSTGTAIYNEQFF. The J gene is TRBJ2-1, the V gene TRBV29-1, with 7 bases lining up with TRBD1. Germline CDR1 is SQVTM and CDR2 is ANQGSEA. Trimming removed 6 bases from V and 4 bases from J; junction bases left unmatched: 15. The CDR3 has 16 residues.

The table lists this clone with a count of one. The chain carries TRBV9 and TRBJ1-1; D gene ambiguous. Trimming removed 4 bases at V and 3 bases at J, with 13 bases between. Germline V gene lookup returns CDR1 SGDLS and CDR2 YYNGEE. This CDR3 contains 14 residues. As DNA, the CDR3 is TGTGCCAGCAGCCCAGTGTTGAGGGACACTGAAGCTTTCTTT. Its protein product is CASSPVLRDTEAFF.

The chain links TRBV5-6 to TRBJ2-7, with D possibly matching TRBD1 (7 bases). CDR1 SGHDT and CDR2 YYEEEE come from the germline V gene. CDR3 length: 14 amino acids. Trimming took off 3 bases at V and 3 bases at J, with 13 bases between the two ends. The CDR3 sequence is CASSYQGGYYEQYF. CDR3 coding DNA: TGTGCCAGCAGCTACCAGGGGGGTTACTACGAGCAGTACTTC.

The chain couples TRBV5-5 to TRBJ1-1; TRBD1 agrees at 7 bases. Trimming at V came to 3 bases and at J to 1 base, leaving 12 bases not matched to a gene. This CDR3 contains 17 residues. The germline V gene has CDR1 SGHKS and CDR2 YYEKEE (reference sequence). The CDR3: CASSSNRDRPENTEAFF. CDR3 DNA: TGTGCCAGCAGCTCAAACCGGGACAGACCAGAGAACACTGAAGCTTTCTTT. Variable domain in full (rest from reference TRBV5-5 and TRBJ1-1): DAGVTQSPTHLIKTRGQQVTLRCSPISGHKSVSWYQQVLGQGPQFIFQYYEKEERGRGNFPDRFSARQFPNYSSELNVNALLLGDSALYLCASSSNRDRPENTEAFFGQGTRLTVV.

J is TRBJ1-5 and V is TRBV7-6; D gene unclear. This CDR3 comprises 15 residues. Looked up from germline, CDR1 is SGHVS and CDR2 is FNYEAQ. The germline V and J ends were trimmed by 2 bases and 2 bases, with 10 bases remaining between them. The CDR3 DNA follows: TGTGCCAGCAGCTTATCAGATAATGGCAATCAGCCCCAGCATTTT. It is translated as CASSLSDNGNQPQHF.

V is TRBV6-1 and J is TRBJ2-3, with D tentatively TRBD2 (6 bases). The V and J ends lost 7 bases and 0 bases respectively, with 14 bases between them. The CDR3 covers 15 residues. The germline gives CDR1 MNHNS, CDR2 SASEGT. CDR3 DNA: TGTGCCAGCAATCGACTAGTCCCTAGCACAGATACGCAGTATTTT. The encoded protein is CASNRLVPSTDTQYF.

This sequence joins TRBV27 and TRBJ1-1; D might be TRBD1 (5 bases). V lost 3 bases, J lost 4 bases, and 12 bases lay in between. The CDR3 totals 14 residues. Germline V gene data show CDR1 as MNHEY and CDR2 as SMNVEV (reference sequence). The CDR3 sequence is CASSFQGSVTEAFF. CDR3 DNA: TGTGCCAGCAGTTTTCAGGGATCGGTCACTGAAGCTTTCTTT.

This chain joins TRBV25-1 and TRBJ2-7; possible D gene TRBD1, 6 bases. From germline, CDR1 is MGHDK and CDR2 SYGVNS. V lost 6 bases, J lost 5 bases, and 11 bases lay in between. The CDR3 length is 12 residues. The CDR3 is CASSYRADEQYF. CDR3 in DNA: TGTGCCAGCAGCTACAGGGCCGACGAGCAGTACTTC.

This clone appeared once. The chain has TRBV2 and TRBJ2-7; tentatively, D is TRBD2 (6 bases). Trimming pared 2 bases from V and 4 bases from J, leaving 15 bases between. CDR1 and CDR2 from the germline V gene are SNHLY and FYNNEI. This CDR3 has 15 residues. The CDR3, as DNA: TGTGCCAGCAGTGAATGGGGGGAGTCTATGTACGAGCAGTACTTC. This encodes CASSEWGESMYEQYF. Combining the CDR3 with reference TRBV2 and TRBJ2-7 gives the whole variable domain EPEVTQTPSHQVTQMGQEVILRCVPISNHLYFYWYRQILGQKVEFLVSFYNNEISEKSEIFDDQFSVERPDGSNFTLKIRSTKLEDSAMYFCASSEWGESMYEQYFGPGTRLTVT.

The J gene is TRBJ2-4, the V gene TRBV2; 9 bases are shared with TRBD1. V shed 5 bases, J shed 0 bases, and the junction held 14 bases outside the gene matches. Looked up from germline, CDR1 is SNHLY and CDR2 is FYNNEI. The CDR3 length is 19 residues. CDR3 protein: CASSTEQGALDLAKNIQYF. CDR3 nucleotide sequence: TGTGCCAGCAGTACAGAACAGGGGGCGTTAGATTTAGCCAAAAACATTCAGTACTTC.

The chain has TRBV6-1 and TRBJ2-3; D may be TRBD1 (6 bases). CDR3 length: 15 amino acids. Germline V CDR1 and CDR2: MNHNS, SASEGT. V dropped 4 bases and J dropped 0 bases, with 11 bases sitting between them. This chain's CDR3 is CASSAYRDSTDTQYF. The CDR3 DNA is TGTGCCAGCAGTGCCTACAGGGATAGCACAGATACGCAGTATTTT.

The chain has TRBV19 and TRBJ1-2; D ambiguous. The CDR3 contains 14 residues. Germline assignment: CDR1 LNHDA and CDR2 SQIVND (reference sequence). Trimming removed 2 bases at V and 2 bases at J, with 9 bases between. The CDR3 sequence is CASSIRGPNYGYTF. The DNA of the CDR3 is TGTGCCAGTAGTATAAGAGGGCCCAACTATGGCTACACCTTC.

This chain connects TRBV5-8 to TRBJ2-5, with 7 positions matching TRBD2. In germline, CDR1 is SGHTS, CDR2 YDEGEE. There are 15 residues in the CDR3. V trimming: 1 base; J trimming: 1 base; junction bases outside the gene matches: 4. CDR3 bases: TGTGCCAGCAGCTTGTGGGGACTACTCCAAGAGACCCAGTACTTC. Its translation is CASSLWGLLQETQYF.

The CDR3 DNA sequence: TGTGCCAGCAGCTTAGCGGTTAGCTCCTACAATGAGCAGTTCTTC. It is translated as CASSLAVSSYNEQFF. The gene calls are TRBV7-9 and TRBJ2-1; D is uncertain. Germline-derived CDR1 and CDR2 are SEHNR and FQNEAQ (reference sequence). Trimming stripped 0 bases from V and 0 bases from J, with 6 bases between. This CDR3 is 15 amino acids long.

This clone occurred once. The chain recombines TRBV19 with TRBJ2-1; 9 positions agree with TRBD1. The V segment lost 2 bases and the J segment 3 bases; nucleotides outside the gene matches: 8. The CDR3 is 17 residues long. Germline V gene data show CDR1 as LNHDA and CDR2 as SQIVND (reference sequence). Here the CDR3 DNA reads TGTGCCAGTAGTATACTCTCCCAGGGACAGGGCTACAATGAGCAGTTCTTC. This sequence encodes CASSILSQGQGYNEQFF.

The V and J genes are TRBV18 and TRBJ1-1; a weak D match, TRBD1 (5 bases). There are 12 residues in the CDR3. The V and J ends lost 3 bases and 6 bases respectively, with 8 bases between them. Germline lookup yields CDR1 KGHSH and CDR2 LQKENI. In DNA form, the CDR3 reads TGTGCCAGCTCACCCGGGGGGTCTGAAGCTTTCTTT. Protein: CASSPGGSEAFF.

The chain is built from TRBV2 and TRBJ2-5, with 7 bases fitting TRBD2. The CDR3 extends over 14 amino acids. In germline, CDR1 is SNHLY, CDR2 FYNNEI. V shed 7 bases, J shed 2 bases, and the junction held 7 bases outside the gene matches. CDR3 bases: TGTGCCAGCATCAAAGGGACTACACAAGAGACCCAGTACTTC. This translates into CASIKGTTQETQYF.

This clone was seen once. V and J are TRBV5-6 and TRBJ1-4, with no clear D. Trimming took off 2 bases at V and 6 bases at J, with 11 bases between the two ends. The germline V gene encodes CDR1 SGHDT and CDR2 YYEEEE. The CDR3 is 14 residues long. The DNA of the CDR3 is TGTGCCAGCAGCTTTTCCCCCCGAGATGAAAAACTGTTTTTT. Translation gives CASSFSPRDEKLFF.